A single sample gave rise to the 18 T cell receptor beta chains below, sequenced in a study of blood T cell repertoires in COVID-19. TCRdb's table, derived via immunoSEQ multiplex PCR, lists solely in-frame clones and lacks some. This sample has a few hundred thousand clones, with approximately 85% found just once. Sequencing used peripheral blood. These receptors originate from a human donor with COVID-19, enrolled during active disease. The donor label of this sample is uncertain.

V gene TRBV29-1 combines with J gene TRBJ2-7; 10 bases match TRBD2. Per the germline V gene, CDR1 is SQVTM and CDR2 is ANQGSEA. CDR3 length: 12 amino acids. The CDR3 spells CSAGVAGGEQYF. In nucleotides, the CDR3 is TGCAGTGCCGGGGTAGCGGGAGGCGAACAGTACTTC.

V gene TRBV5-1 combines with J gene TRBJ1-1; TRBD1 agrees at 7 bases. The CDR3 spans 14 residues. Germline V gene sequence: CDR1 SGHRS, CDR2 YFSETQ. Trimming took 2 bases from V and 1 from J; bases not matched to a gene: 2. CDR3: CASSFQGENTEAFF. CDR3 nucleotides: TGCGCCAGCAGCTTTCAGGGGGAGAACACTGAAGCTTTCTTT.

The rearrangement joins TRBV19 to TRBJ1-1; D possibly corresponds to TRBD1 (6 bases). V lost 7 bases and J 0 bases, leaving 15 bases between the germline ends. CDR3 length: 15 residues. Germline-derived CDR1 and CDR2 are LNHDA and SQIVND (reference sequence). CDR3 loop: CASIAPGVLNTEAFF. CDR3 in DNA: TGTGCCAGTATTGCCCCAGGGGTCTTGAACACTGAAGCTTTCTTT.

This clone was observed a few times. V usage is TRBV7-2 and J usage is TRBJ1-4; 7 bases match TRBD1. This CDR3 has 15 amino acids. Germline V CDR1 and CDR2: SGHTA, FQGNSA. Trimming cost V 1 base and J 8 bases; bases outside gene matches: 7. The DNA of the CDR3 is TGTGCCAGCAGCTTAGACGGCAGGGGGTGGGAAAAACTGTTTTTT. As protein: CASSLDGRGWEKLFF.

The chain carries TRBV7-2 and TRBJ2-5; 8 positions match TRBD1. Germline lookup yields CDR1 SGHTA and CDR2 FQGNSA. Unmatched junction bases numbered 2, after V lost 4 bases and J lost 4 bases. The CDR3 runs to 13 residues. The CDR3 here is CASSSGTGETQYF. In DNA form, the CDR3 reads TGTGCCAGCAGCTCCGGGACAGGAGAGACCCAGTACTTC.

The V gene is TRBV29-1, the J gene TRBJ1-1; tentative D call: TRBD1 (5 bases). Between the trimmed V and J ends, which lost 6 bases and 6 bases, there was a span of 20 bases. CDR3 length: 14 residues. Germline CDR1 reads SQVTM; CDR2 reads ANQGSEA. CDR3 amino acids: CSVSPVGLWAEAFF. CDR3 DNA: TGCAGCGTGTCCCCGGTGGGGCTCTGGGCTGAAGCTTTCTTT.

The CDR3 loop reads CASTQRGANYGYTF. The DNA for the CDR3 is TGTGCCAGCACCCAACGCGGAGCTAACTATGGCTACACCTTC. The chain has TRBV5-4 and TRBJ1-2; D is uncertain. The CDR3 extends over 14 amino acids. CDR1 is SGHNT and CDR2 is YYREEE in the germline V gene (reference sequence). The ends were cut back, 6 bases at V and 0 bases at J, with 12 bases in the middle. Complete variable domain (other parts from reference TRBV5-4 and TRBJ1-2): ETGVTQSPTHLIKTRGQQVTLRCSSQSGHNTVSWYQQALGQGPQFIFQYYREEENGRGNFPPRFSGLQFPNYSSELNVNALELDDSALYLCASTQRGANYGYTFGSGTRLTVV.

This rearrangement joins TRBV10-2 to TRBJ2-1; 10 positions match TRBD2. The CDR3 runs to 14 residues. The junction had 8 bases not matched to a gene; V was cut back by 8 bases and J by 7 bases. Germline V gene sequence: CDR1 WSHSY, CDR2 SAAADI. The CDR3 DNA follows: TGCGCCAGCCTCCTAGCGGGAGTATTTAATGAGCAGTTCTTC. Protein: CASLLAGVFNEQFF.

The V gene is TRBV29-1, the J gene TRBJ1-4; D not resolved. V lost 6 bases to trimming and J lost 5 bases, with 13 bases between them. This CDR3 has 13 residues. Germline-derived CDR1 and CDR2 are SQVTM and ANQGSEA. The CDR3 nucleotides read TGCAGCGTCGCCGGGTTGATAAATGAAAAACTGTTTTTT. This codes for CSVAGLINEKLFF.

The chain carries TRBV19 and TRBJ1-2, with 12 bases identical to TRBD1. This CDR3 contains 15 residues. Germline V gene data show CDR1 as LNHDA and CDR2 as SQIVND (reference sequence). Trimming took 6 bases from V and 6 from J; bases not matched to a gene: 8. The CDR3 bases are TGTGCCAGTAGCTTTACCGGGACAGGGGGCAATGGCTACACCTTC. It encodes CASSFTGTGGNGYTF.

This rearrangement joins TRBV25-1 to TRBJ1-2, with a tentative D call TRBD1 (6 bases). CDR1 is MGHDK, CDR2 SYGVNS, per germline. The CDR3 extends over 12 amino acids. The germline V and J ends were trimmed by 6 bases and 2 bases, with 7 bases remaining between them. The CDR3 DNA reads TGTGCCAGCAGGGACAGAAACTATGGCTACACCTTC. This codes for CASRDRNYGYTF.

The rearrangement joins TRBV28 to TRBJ2-1, with TRBD2 matching over 9 bases. The CDR3 sequence is 15 residues long. The ends lost 5 bases at V and 8 bases at J; junction bases unmatched: 10. In germline, CDR1 is MDHEN, CDR2 SYDVKM. The CDR3 is CASSPPGLAPHEQFF. Written as DNA, the CDR3 is TGTGCCAGCAGTCCTCCGGGACTAGCCCCTCATGAGCAGTTCTTC.

The gene calls are TRBV29-1 and TRBJ2-7; TRBD1 aligns across 9 bases. The germline gives CDR1 SQVTM, CDR2 ANQGSEA. The length of the CDR3 is 14 residues. J lost 4 bases, V lost 4 bases, and 8 bases had no gene match. The CDR3 region has the DNA TGCAGCGTTGGCCCCACAGGGGGCGGGTACGAGCAGTACTTC. It is translated as CSVGPTGGGYEQYF.

V usage is TRBV24-1 and J usage is TRBJ1-5, with a tentative D call TRBD1 (6 bases). V was cut by 2 bases and J by 2 bases, with 9 bases left in between. Germline lookup yields CDR1 KGHDR and CDR2 SFDVKD. This CDR3 region has 15 residues. This chain's CDR3 is CATSDSSGGNQPQHF. CDR3 in DNA: TGTGCCACCAGTGATTCGTCAGGGGGCAATCAGCCCCAGCATTTT.

The sample holds a few counts of this clone. The J gene is TRBJ2-5, the V gene TRBV12-3 or TRBV12-4; D might be TRBD1 (6 bases). Deletions cut 2 bases from V and 5 bases from J, with 9 bases between. The CDR3 consists of 13 residues. The CDR3 bases are TGTGCCAGCAGTTTAACAGGGACGGAGACCCAGTACTTC. This translates into CASSLTGTETQYF.

V usage is TRBV11-2 and J usage is TRBJ2-3, with D possibly TRBD2 on 5 matching bases. V dropped 5 bases and J dropped 4 bases, with 10 bases sitting between them. In germline, CDR1 is SGHAT, CDR2 FQNNGV. The CDR3 covers 13 residues. The CDR3: CASSALRADTQYF. The CDR3 nucleotides read TGTGCCAGCAGCGCCCTGAGGGCAGATACGCAGTATTTT.

This chain connects TRBV11-2 to TRBJ1-2; 7 bases match TRBD1. CDR1 is SGHAT, CDR2 FQNNGV, per germline. V shed 5 bases and J 5 bases; nucleotides not matched to a gene: 5. The CDR3 is 13 residues long. The chain's CDR3 is CASSPTGVYGYTF. In DNA form, the CDR3 reads TGTGCCAGCAGCCCTACAGGGGTGTATGGCTACACCTTC.

The chain joins TRBV6-1 to TRBJ1-3; 8 nucleotides align to TRBD1. Germline V gene lookup returns CDR1 MNHNS and CDR2 SASEGT. J lost 2 bases, V lost 4 bases, and 7 bases had no gene match. This CDR3 is built from 16 residues. The DNA for the CDR3 is TGTGCCAGCAGTGGAACAGGGGGACTTGCTGGAAACACCATATATTTT. The encoded protein is CASSGTGGLAGNTIYF.